This T cell receptor beta chain was sequenced for a study of T cell repertoires in cytomegalovirus infection. Study details: The public TCR beta signatures pointed to both CMV infection and matching HLA type.

TCRdb ran MiXCR on the reads and lists one entry per CDR3 protein. The sample has about 890,000 distinct CDR3 sequences; more than 25% are singletons. Germline CDR1 SGHRS, CDR2 YFSETQ. Unmatched junction bases numbered 4, after V lost 4 bases and J lost 0 bases. CDR3 length: 17 residues. This clonotype was picked up a small number of times. What it recognizes is unknown. V usage is TRBV5-1 and J usage is TRBJ2-7; 16 bases agree with TRBD2. Sequences were derived from cultured CD8+ T cells from PBMCs, sampled from culture after CMV antigen stimulation. The receptor was derived from a human donor in good health (CMV status not recorded). Some clones in this sample may be carry-over from other donors' samples. DNA for the CDR3: TGCGCCAGCAGCCCCGGGACTAGCGGGGGGGACTCCTACGAGCAGTACGTC. It codes for CASSPGTSGGDSYEQYV.